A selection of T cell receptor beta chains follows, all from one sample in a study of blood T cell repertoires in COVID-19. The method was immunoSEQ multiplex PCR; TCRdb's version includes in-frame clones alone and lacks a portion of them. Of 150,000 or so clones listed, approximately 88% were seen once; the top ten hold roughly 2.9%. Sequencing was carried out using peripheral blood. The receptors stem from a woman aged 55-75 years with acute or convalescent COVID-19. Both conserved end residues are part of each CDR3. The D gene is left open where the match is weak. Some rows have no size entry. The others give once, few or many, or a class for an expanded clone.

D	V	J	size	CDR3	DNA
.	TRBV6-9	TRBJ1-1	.	CASSYSGGGQDTEAFF	TGTGCCAGCAGTTATTCCGGGGGGGGGCAGGACACTGAAGCTTTCTTT
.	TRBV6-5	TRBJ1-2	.	CASSYSGRPENGYTF	TGTGCCAGCAGTTACTCAGGGAGGCCCGAGAATGGCTACACCTTC
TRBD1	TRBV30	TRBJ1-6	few	CAWSRARGYSPLHF	TGTGCCTGGAGTAGGGCCAGGGGGTATTCACCCCTCCACTTT
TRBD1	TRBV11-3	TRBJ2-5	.	CASSPSPGGNVAQYF	TGTGCCAGCAGCCCCTCGCCAGGGGGAAACGTGGCCCAGTACTTC
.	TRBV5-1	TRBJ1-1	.	CASSLVGEGNTEAFF	TGCGCCAGCAGCTTGGTTGGGGAGGGGAACACTGAAGCTTTCTTT
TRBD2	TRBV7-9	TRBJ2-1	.	CASSDLLAGGYNEQFF	TGTGCCAGCAGCGACTTGCTAGCGGGGGGGTACAATGAGCAGTTCTTC
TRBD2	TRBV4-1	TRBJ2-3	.	CASSPRIGGTDTQYF	TGCGCCAGCAGCCCTAGGATCGGGGGGACAGATACGCAGTATTTT
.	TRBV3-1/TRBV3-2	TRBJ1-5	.	CASSRAGVDNQPQHF	TGTGCCAGCAGCCGAGCCGGAGTCGACAATCAGCCCCAGCATTTT
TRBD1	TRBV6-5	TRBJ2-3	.	CASSRGHRGDTQYF	TGTGCCAGCAGTAGAGGCCACAGGGGAGATACGCAGTATTTT
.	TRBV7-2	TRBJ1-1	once	CASSFSLEGNTEAFF	TGTGCCAGCAGCTTCTCGTTGGAGGGGAACACTGAAGCTTTCTTT
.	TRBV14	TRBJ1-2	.	CASSPALRGFGYTF	TGTGCCAGCAGCCCAGCGCTCCGCGGCTTTGGCTACACCTTC
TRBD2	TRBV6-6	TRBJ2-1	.	CASSTTSGSPRDEQFF	TGTGCCAGCAGTACGACTAGCGGATCTCCTAGGGATGAGCAGTTCTTC
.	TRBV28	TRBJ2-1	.	CASSFDSPNEQFF	TGTGCCAGCAGTTTTGACTCCCCCAATGAGCAGTTCTTC
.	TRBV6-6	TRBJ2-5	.	CASRHGAGETQYF	TGTGCCAGCCGCCACGGGGCGGGGGAGACCCAGTACTTC
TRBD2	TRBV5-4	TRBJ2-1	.	CASSRTSGGALQFF	TGTGCCAGCAGCCGGACTAGCGGGGGGGCTCTGCAGTTCTTC
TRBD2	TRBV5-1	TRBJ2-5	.	CASSPAGGSGTQYF	TGCGCCAGCAGCCCCGCGGGGGGATCCGGGACCCAGTACTTC
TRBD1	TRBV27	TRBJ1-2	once	CASSWDRGKVGYTF	TGTGCCAGCTCCTGGGACAGGGGGAAAGTTGGCTACACCTTC
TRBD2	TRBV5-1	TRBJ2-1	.	CASSLLRGGAYNEQFF	TGCGCCAGCAGCTTGCTGCGCGGGGGGGCGTACAATGAGCAGTTCTTC
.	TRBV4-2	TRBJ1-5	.	CASSRRSGDQPQHF	TGTGCCAGCAGCCGCCGGTCCGGTGATCAGCCCCAGCATTTT
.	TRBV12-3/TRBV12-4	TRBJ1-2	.	CASFGHSNYGYTF	TGTGCCAGTTTTGGGCACAGCAACTATGGCTACACCTTC
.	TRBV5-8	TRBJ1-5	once	CASSLGVSNQPQHF	TGTGCCAGCAGCCTAGGGGTGAGCAATCAGCCCCAGCATTTT
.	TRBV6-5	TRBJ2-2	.	CASSSQGRKAGELFF	TGTGCCAGCAGTTCCCAGGGGAGAAAGGCCGGGGAGCTGTTTTTT
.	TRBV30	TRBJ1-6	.	CAWNRFGTINNSPLHF	TGTGCCTGGAACAGATTTGGGACAATCAATAATTCACCCCTCCACTTT
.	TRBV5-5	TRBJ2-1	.	CASSLETNYLANEQFF	TGTGCCAGCAGCTTGGAAACCAATTATCTAGCCAATGAGCAGTTCTTC
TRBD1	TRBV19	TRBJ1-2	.	CASTIQGTSYGYTF	TGTGCCAGCACTATACAGGGGACGTCCTATGGCTACACCTTC
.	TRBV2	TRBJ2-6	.	CASSDWASGANVLTF	TGTGCCAGCAGTGATTGGGCGTCGGGGGCCAACGTCCTGACTTTC
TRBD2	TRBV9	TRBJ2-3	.	CASSPLMRGSTDTQYF	TGTGCCAGCAGCCCACTAATGCGGGGGAGCACAGATACGCAGTATTTT
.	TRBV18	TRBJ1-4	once	CASPGDPWANEKLFF	TGTGCCAGCCCCGGAGACCCGTGGGCTAATGAAAAACTGTTTTTT
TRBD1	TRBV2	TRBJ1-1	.	CASRGTGRNTEAFF	TGTGCCAGCAGAGGGACAGGGCGAAACACTGAAGCTTTCTTT
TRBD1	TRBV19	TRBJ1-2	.	CASSEGRGLHYGYTF	TGTGCCAGTAGTGAGGGCAGGGGGCTACACTATGGCTACACCTTC
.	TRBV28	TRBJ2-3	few	CASSFQRAGGDTQYF	TGTGCCAGCAGTTTTCAACGGGCCGGAGGAGATACGCAGTATTTT
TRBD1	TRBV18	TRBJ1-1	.	CASSTTGGQGYTEAFF	TGTGCCAGCTCAACCACAGGGGGACAGGGATACACTGAAGCTTTCTTT
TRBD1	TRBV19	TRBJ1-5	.	CASSWDSPPGPDQPQHF	TGTGCCAGTAGTTGGGACAGTCCCCCCGGTCCTGATCAGCCCCAGCATTTT
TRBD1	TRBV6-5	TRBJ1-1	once	CASSRRTGNTEAFF	TGTGCCAGCAGTCGCCGGACAGGGAATACTGAAGCTTTCTTT
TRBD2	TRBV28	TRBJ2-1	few	CASSLDSALAGRYNEQFF	TGTGCCAGCAGTTTGGATTCTGCCCTAGCGGGGAGGTACAATGAGCAGTTCTTC
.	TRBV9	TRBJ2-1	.	CASSVGSSVTYNEQFF	TGTGCCAGCAGCGTAGGGAGTAGCGTCACCTACAATGAGCAGTTCTTC
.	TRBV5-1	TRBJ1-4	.	CASSLGQLDNEKLFF	TGCGCCAGCAGTCTAGGACAGCTGGATAATGAAAAACTGTTTTTT
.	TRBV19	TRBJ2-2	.	CASREFGTPKNTGELFF	TGTGCCAGTCGGGAGTTCGGGACTCCAAAGAACACCGGGGAGCTGTTTTTT